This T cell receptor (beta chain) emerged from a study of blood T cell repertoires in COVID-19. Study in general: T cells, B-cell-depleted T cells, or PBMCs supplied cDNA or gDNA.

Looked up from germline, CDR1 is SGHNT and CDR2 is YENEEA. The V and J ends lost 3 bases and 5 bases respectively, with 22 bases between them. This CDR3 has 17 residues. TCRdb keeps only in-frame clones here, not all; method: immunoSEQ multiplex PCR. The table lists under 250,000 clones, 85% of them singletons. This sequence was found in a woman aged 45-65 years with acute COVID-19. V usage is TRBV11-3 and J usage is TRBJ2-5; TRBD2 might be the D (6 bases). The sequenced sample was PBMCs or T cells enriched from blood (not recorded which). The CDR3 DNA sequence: TGTGCCAGCAGCTTGGGCGGCCGAGGGACTCTAACGGAGACCCAGTACTTC. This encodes CASSLGGRGTLTETQYF.